This is a list of T cell receptor beta chains from one sample in a study of CD8+ T cells in alopecia areata. Only in-frame clones appear in the TCRdb table, and some are missing; sequencing was by immunoSEQ multiplex PCR. The profile shows about 110,000 clones, about 60% of them singletons. The starting material was CD8+ T cells sorted from blood, obtained at week 24, from a patient treated with tofacitinib. The receptors were sampled from a human donor with alopecia areata. Each CDR3 is given with its conserved first and last residue.

v_call: TRBV29-1
cdr3_aa: CSVVKRGDTGELFF

v_call: TRBV6-5
cdr3_aa: CASTFYNEQFF

v_call: TRBV30
cdr3_aa: CAWSKAGALLSYEQYF

v_call: TRBV4-2
cdr3_aa: CASSQEGGGHTGELFF

v_call: TRBV30
cdr3_aa: CAWSVLPGQYNSPLHF

v_call: TRBV13
cdr3_aa: CASSFQGYEQYF

v_call: TRBV30
cdr3_aa: CAWSRNTEAFF

v_call: TRBV6-5
cdr3_aa: CASKEMEGWAGELFF

v_call: TRBV14
cdr3_aa: CASSRPGQGTYEQYF

v_call: TRBV27
cdr3_aa: CASRGHLSYEQYF

v_call: TRBV13
cdr3_aa: CASSPGLAGGLNTGELFF

v_call: TRBV10-3
cdr3_aa: CAISGGGEDYGYTF

v_call: TRBV4-1
cdr3_aa: CASSLLSGGNEQFF

v_call: TRBV2
cdr3_aa: CASTLARGGLVGELFF

v_call: TRBV10-3
cdr3_aa: CAISESLAAQETQYF

v_call: TRBV7-9
cdr3_aa: CASSPLWGAHSTDTQYF

v_call: TRBV7-9
cdr3_aa: CASSLSLDGADTQYF

v_call: TRBV30
cdr3_aa: CAWSVLETGKHYEQYF

v_call: TRBV4-3
cdr3_aa: CASSPEATGYYGYTF

v_call: TRBV6-5
cdr3_aa: CASSYSSPGRVGYTF